One and the same sample provided the 14 T cell receptor beta chains below, sequenced in a study of T-cell reconstitution after alpha-beta-depleted transplantation in children. Preparing the TCRbeta library involved the use of unique molecular identifiers. TCRdb re-called the PCR reads with MiXCR, one entry per CDR3 protein. This table has a few hundred thousand distinct CDR3 sequences, about 9.4% appearing once. The sequencing here drew on PBMCs, taken before TCRalphabeta/CD19-depleted stem cell transplant. The receptors here all came from a boy under two years old with acute myeloid leukemia, due to receive a stem cell transplant.

The genes are TRBV19 and TRBJ2-5; 9 bases line up with TRBD1. CDR1 LNHDA and CDR2 SQIVND come from the germline V gene (reference sequence). Trimming took 7 bases from V and 4 from J; bases not matched to a gene: 13. The CDR3 is made up of 16 amino acids. CDR3 sequence reads: CASTQSPGQGGETQYF. Here the CDR3 DNA reads TGTGCCAGTACCCAGTCGCCGGGACAGGGAGGAGAGACCCAGTACTTC.

Ten or more counts support this clonotype. The genes are TRBV7-3 and TRBJ2-7; 11 bases align to TRBD2. The CDR3 length is 14 residues. CDR1 is SGHTA, CDR2 FQGTGA, per germline. With V trimmed by 3 bases and J by 6 bases, 4 bases remained unmatched. The CDR3 is CASSFTSGSSEQYF. The CDR3 DNA reads TGTGCCAGCAGCTTTACTAGCGGGAGCAGCGAGCAGTACTTC.

This clonotype was seen repeatedly, ten times or more. This rearrangement joins TRBV10-3 to TRBJ2-2; 8 nucleotides agree with TRBD1. The CDR3 has 15 amino acids. V dropped 5 bases and J dropped 4; count of bases not matched to a gene: 6. Germline CDR1 and CDR2: ENHRY and SYGVKD. The CDR3 DNA is TGTGCCATCAGTTTCAGGGGGCGAGGCACCGGGGAGCTGTTTTTT. This encodes CAISFRGRGTGELFF.

This clonotype has at least ten counts. The chain carries TRBV5-1 and TRBJ2-5; D not certain. The length of the CDR3 is 14 residues. With 0 bases removed from V and 5 bases from J, the gap between germline ends came to 11 bases. Germline V lookup: CDR1 SGHRS, CDR2 YFSETQ. The CDR3 DNA follows: TGCGCCAGCAGCTTGGATGACCTGACGGAGACCCAGTACTTC. Translating it yields CASSLDDLTETQYF. The variable domain in full, with the rest retrieved from reference TRBV5-1 and TRBJ2-5, is KAGVTQTPRYLIKTRGQQVTLSCSPISGHRSVSWYQQTPGQGLQFLFEYFSETQRNKGNFPGRFSGRQFSNSRSEMNVSTLELGDSALYLCASSLDDLTETQYFGPGTRLLVL.

CDR3 residues: CSVARGTGYNEQFF. The DNA of the CDR3 is TGCAGCGTTGCTAGAGGGACAGGCTACAATGAGCAGTTCTTC. The chain employs TRBV29-1 and TRBJ2-1, with 8 bases identical to TRBD1. V gave up 4 bases and J gave up 3 bases; unmatched junction bases: 5. Germline loops: CDR1 SQVTM, CDR2 ANQGSEA. The CDR3 loop spans 14 amino acids.

This clonotype was recorded many times. The chain's CDR3 is CASSLVGGTSYEQYF. In DNA, the CDR3 is TGTGCCAGCAGCTTAGTTGGCGGGACCTCCTACGAGCAGTACTTC. This sequence joins TRBV7-9 and TRBJ2-7; maybe TRBD2 (6 bases). CDR3 length: 15 amino acids. CDR1 and CDR2 from the germline V gene are SEHNR and FQNEAQ (reference sequence). V was pared by 1 base and J by 0 bases, with 10 bases between.

This clonotype was seen many times. The chain employs TRBV7-2 and TRBJ2-6; no clear D gene. Germline-derived CDR1 and CDR2 are SGHTA and FQGNSA. Trimming took off 5 bases at V and 4 bases at J, with 15 bases between the two ends. The CDR3 spans 16 residues. CDR3: CASSSTLTLGANVLTF. The CDR3 coding sequence is TGTGCCAGCAGCAGTACCCTTACTCTGGGGGCCAACGTCCTGACTTTC. The entire variable domain, with the rest obtained from reference TRBV7-2 and TRBJ2-6, is as follows: GAGVSQSPSNKVTEKGKDVELRCDPISGHTALYWYRQSLGQGLEFLIYFQGNSAPDKSGLPSDRFSAERTGGSVSTLTIQRTQQEDSAVYLCASSSTLTLGANVLTFGAGSRLTVL.

The gene calls are TRBV10-3 and TRBJ2-1; 8 bases agree with TRBD2. J was trimmed by 2 bases and V by 6 bases; bases with no gene match: 12. The CDR3 spans 17 residues. Germline CDR1 reads ENHRY; CDR2 reads SYGVKD. CDR3 in DNA: TGTGCCATCAGCTCGGACGAGCGGGGGCCAGCCTACAATGAGCAGTTCTTC. Translated: CAISSDERGPAYNEQFF.

There are many counts of this clonotype. The chain couples TRBV27 to TRBJ2-7; 7 nucleotides line up with TRBD2. Germline loops: CDR1 MNHEY, CDR2 SMNVEV (reference sequence). The junction had 5 bases not matched to a gene; V was cut back by 2 bases and J by 4 bases. The CDR3 has 14 residues. The CDR3 here is CASSLAGDWYEQYF. The CDR3 DNA reads TGTGCCAGCAGTTTAGCGGGAGACTGGTACGAGCAGTACTTC.

This clonotype was seen at least ten times. The CDR3 DNA reads TGCAGTGCTAGAGGGACTAGCGGGTCGCCCTACGAGCAGTACTTC. Its translation is CSARGTSGSPYEQYF. The rearrangement links TRBV20-1 to TRBJ2-7; 11 positions match TRBD2. Germline CDR1 and CDR2: DFQATT and SNEGSKA (reference sequence). The CDR3 runs to 15 residues. Trimming at V came to 1 base and at J to 2 bases, leaving 4 bases not matched to a gene.

Ten or more counts support this clonotype. The CDR3 here is CSASEGSTDTQYF. As DNA, the CDR3 is TGCAGTGCTAGCGAGGGGAGCACAGATACGCAGTATTTT. J is TRBJ2-3 and V is TRBV20-1, with D perhaps being TRBD1 or TRBD2 (5 bases each). The CDR3 covers 13 residues. Germline CDR1 is DFQATT and CDR2 is SNEGSKA (reference sequence). Trimming stripped 3 bases from V and 0 bases from J, with 7 bases between.

This clonotype was seen ten or more times. This chain uses TRBV15 with TRBJ2-2; D ambiguous. Trimming removed 1 base at V and 2 bases at J, with 5 bases between. Germline CDR1 LNHNV, CDR2 YYDKDF (reference sequence). The CDR3 loop spans 14 amino acids. The CDR3 bases are TGTGCCACCAGCAGAGTGGAAAACACCGGGGAGCTGTTTTTT. Translated, it gives CATSRVENTGELFF.

This clonotype was detected ten times or more. A junction end diverges from the germline sequence, so it may reflect a read error. This rearrangement joins TRBV11-1 to TRBJ2-7; TRBD2 agrees at 8 bases. Germline assignment: CDR1 SGHAT and CDR2 FQDESV (reference sequence). This CDR3 spans 14 amino acids. CDR3 residues: CASSLAGDAYEQYF. DNA for the CDR3: TGTGCCAGCAGCCTAGCGGGTGATGCCTACGAGCAGTACTTC.

This clonotype was counted many times. The J gene is TRBJ2-2, the V gene TRBV4-3, with 9 bases that match TRBD2. Looked up from germline, CDR1 is LGHNA and CDR2 is YSLEER. V was pared by 0 bases and J by 3 bases, with 5 bases of the junction left unmatched. The CDR3 extends over 17 amino acids. The CDR3 nucleotides read TGCGCCAGCAGCCAAGACAAGCGGGAGGAAGACACCGGGGAGCTGTTTTTT. Amino acid sequence: CASSQDKREEDTGELFF.